Listed below are T cell receptor beta chains from one sample, sequenced in a study of blood T cell repertoires in COVID-19. Using immunoSEQ multiplex PCR, the repertoire was profiled, and TCRdb retains in-frame clones only, with some absent. This sample has 250,000 or so clones; roughly 80% occur once, and the top ten carry about 1.7%. Sequences were obtained from PBMCs or T cells enriched from blood (not recorded which). These receptors originate from a man in his 60s who had recovered from COVID-19. The CDR3 runs from the conserved cysteine through the conserved F or W. A D gene is named only where the DNA matches it firmly. Some rows mark clone size as missing; the rest say once, few, many or name a class of expanded clone.

D gene,V gene,J gene,clone size,CDR3 protein,CDR3 DNA
-,TRBV7-9,TRBJ2-7,few,CASSLYSHYEQYF,TGTGCCAGCAGCTTATACAGTCACTACGAGCAGTACTTC
TRBD2,TRBV3-1/TRBV3-2,TRBJ2-5,few,CASSLGGGETQYF,TGTGCCAGCAGCCTCGGGGGGGGAGAGACCCAGTACTTC
TRBD2,TRBV5-1,TRBJ2-5,-,CASSVWTRPYKETQYF,TGCGCCAGCAGCGTTTGGACTAGACCCTACAAAGAGACCCAGTACTTC
-,TRBV29-1,TRBJ2-2,once,CSVEGYGRGNTGELFF,TGCAGCGTTGAAGGTTATGGCAGGGGAAACACCGGGGAGCTGTTTTTT
-,TRBV12-5,TRBJ2-1,-,CASGPTDGHEQFF,TGTGCTAGTGGGCCTACCGATGGGCATGAGCAGTTCTTC
-,TRBV6-1,TRBJ1-6,-,CASSEVLQDNSPLHF,TGTGCCAGCAGTGAAGTATTACAGGATAATTCACCCCTCCACTTT
-,TRBV13,TRBJ1-1,-,CASSLSRGTEAFF,TGTGCCAGCAGCCTGTCCCGGGGCACTGAAGCTTTCTTT
-,TRBV27,TRBJ2-2,once,CASWTAWGVDTGELFF,TGTGCCAGCTGGACCGCCTGGGGGGTCGACACCGGGGAGCTGTTTTTT
TRBD2,TRBV30,TRBJ2-1,-,CAWSALAGSEQFF,TGTGCCTGGAGTGCCCTAGCGGGAAGTGAGCAGTTCTTC
TRBD2,TRBV18,TRBJ2-5,-,CASSPGLGQETQYF,TGTGCCAGCTCACCCGGACTAGGCCAAGAGACCCAGTACTTC
-,TRBV3-1/TRBV3-2,TRBJ1-2,-,CASSQDWRQGGVRGYTF,TGTGCCAGCAGCCAAGATTGGAGGCAGGGAGGGGTGCGCGGCTACACCTTC
TRBD1,TRBV7-2,TRBJ1-6,-,CASSLRPTGGDNSPLHF,TGTGCCAGCAGCTTAAGGCCGACAGGGGGCGATAATTCACCCCTCCACTTT
TRBD1,TRBV4-2,TRBJ1-5,-,CASSREGQASNQPQHF,TGTGCCAGCAGCCGAGAGGGACAGGCTAGCAATCAGCCCCAGCATTTT
TRBD1,TRBV19,TRBJ1-2,once,CASAPRTGTYGYTF,TGTGCCAGCGCCCCCCGGACAGGGACCTATGGCTACACCTTC
TRBD2,TRBV30,TRBJ2-5,-,CAWSGTSGVALYF,TGTGCCTGGAGTGGGACTAGCGGGGTTGCCCTCTACTTC
-,TRBV9,TRBJ1-6,once,CASSVVGEDNSPLHF,TGTGCCAGCAGCGTAGTCGGGGAGGACAATTCACCCCTCCACTTT
TRBD2,TRBV10-1,TRBJ2-1,-,CASSESRRGGNEQFF,TGCGCCAGCAGTGAGTCACGGCGGGGGGGCAATGAGCAGTTCTTC
-,TRBV4-3,TRBJ1-4,-,CASSQDRTHGKLFF,TGCGCCAGCAGCCAAGATCGAACACATGGAAAACTGTTTTTT
-,TRBV10-3,TRBJ1-2,-,CAISEFIGDGYTF,TGTGCCATCAGTGAGTTCATAGGGGATGGCTACACCTTC
TRBD1,TRBV29-1,TRBJ2-2,-,CSVAGTGTGELFF,TGCAGCGTTGCCGGGACAGGAACCGGGGAGCTGTTTTTT
TRBD1,TRBV30,TRBJ1-1,-,CASDRGTGTEAFF,TGTGCCTCGGACAGGGGGACGGGCACTGAAGCTTTCTTT
-,TRBV11-3,TRBJ2-2,-,CASSLFRGAGELFF,TGTGCCAGCAGCTTATTCCGAGGAGCCGGGGAGCTGTTTTTT
-,TRBV20-1,TRBJ2-7,-,CSASTQISSYEQYF,TGCAGTGCTAGTACGCAGATAAGCTCCTACGAGCAGTACTTC
TRBD1,TRBV7-3,TRBJ1-2,-,CASNSDRATNYGYTF,TGTGCCAGCAACTCGGACAGGGCTACTAACTATGGCTACACCTTC
-,TRBV5-4,TRBJ2-2,-,CASSSPPGYNTGELFF,TGTGCCAGCAGCTCCCCCCCGGGATATAACACCGGGGAGCTGTTTTTT
TRBD2,TRBV6-5,TRBJ2-5,few,CASGRIAGGQETQYF,TGTGCCAGCGGAAGAATAGCGGGGGGGCAAGAGACCCAGTACTTC
TRBD1,TRBV28,TRBJ1-1,-,CASTSPGTVNTEAFF,TGTGCCAGCACCTCCCCCGGGACAGTGAACACTGAAGCTTTCTTT
TRBD1,TRBV4-3,TRBJ2-1,-,CASSQEWTGYNEQFF,TGCGCCAGCAGCCAAGAGTGGACAGGTTACAATGAGCAGTTCTTC
-,TRBV18,TRBJ1-2,-,CASSPKGAGATNYGYTF,TGTGCCAGCTCACCAAAAGGGGCAGGGGCGACTAACTATGGCTACACCTTC
-,TRBV3-1/TRBV3-2,TRBJ1-2,once,CASSQPGYGYTF,TGTGCCAGCAGTCAACCGGGCTATGGCTACACCTTC
-,TRBV3-1/TRBV3-2,TRBJ1-3,once,CASSQGDIEPGVTGNTIYF,TGTGCCAGCAGCCAAGGGGACATCGAACCTGGAGTAACTGGAAACACCATATATTTT
-,TRBV9,TRBJ1-1,-,CASSIQVNTEAFF,TGTGCCAGCAGCATACAAGTGAACACTGAAGCTTTCTTT
-,TRBV6-5,TRBJ1-1,-,CASRWTRDTEAFF,TGTGCCAGCAGATGGACGAGGGACACTGAAGCTTTCTTT
-,TRBV11-2,TRBJ2-5,-,CASSSLGGQETQYF,TGTGCCAGCAGCTCGCTCGGCGGACAAGAGACCCAGTACTTC
TRBD1,TRBV9,TRBJ1-6,-,CASSRTGDYNSPLHF,TGTGCCAGCAGTCGGACAGGAGACTATAATTCACCCCTCCACTTT
-,TRBV3-1/TRBV3-2,TRBJ2-7,-,CASSQWGREQYF,TGTGCCAGCAGCCAATGGGGGCGCGAGCAGTACTTC
TRBD1,TRBV5-6,TRBJ1-2,few,CASSVDRAVYGYTF,TGTGCCAGCAGCGTAGACAGGGCCGTCTATGGCTACACCTTC
-,TRBV19,TRBJ1-4,-,CASRFTEANEKLFF,TGTGCCAGTAGATTTACAGAAGCTAATGAAAAACTGTTTTTT
TRBD1,TRBV27,TRBJ1-5,-,CASSQRDRVDQPQHF,TGTGCCAGCAGTCAACGGGACAGGGTTGATCAGCCCCAGCATTTT
-,TRBV12-3/TRBV12-4,TRBJ2-7,-,CASSLVIGEQYF,TGTGCCAGCAGTTTGGTTATAGGGGAACAGTACTTC
-,TRBV11-2,TRBJ2-5,-,CASSLRPGGLVRETQYF,TGTGCCAGCAGCTTACGTCCAGGTGGTTTAGTCCGGGAGACCCAGTACTTC
TRBD2,TRBV19,TRBJ2-1,-,CASNNWGLAGAGEQFF,TGTGCCAGTAATAATTGGGGGCTAGCGGGGGCAGGGGAGCAGTTCTTC
-,TRBV6-5,TRBJ1-1,-,CASSYSQIVNTEAFF,TGTGCCAGCAGTTACTCCCAGATTGTGAACACTGAAGCTTTCTTT
TRBD2,TRBV4-2,TRBJ2-1,-,CASSRGGANEQFF,TGTGCCAGCAGCCGCGGGGGGGCTAATGAGCAGTTCTTC
-,TRBV19,TRBJ2-5,-,CASSIVQGSAETQYF,TGTGCCAGTAGTATTGTACAGGGTAGTGCAGAGACCCAGTACTTC
-,TRBV2,TRBJ1-5,-,CASRGGDAPQHF,TGTGCCAGCAGGGGGGGGGACGCGCCCCAGCATTTT
-,TRBV24-1,TRBJ1-2,-,CATSDHPGGRMNYGYTF,TGTGCCACCAGTGATCACCCCGGGGGGCGAATGAACTATGGCTACACCTTC
-,TRBV2,TRBJ1-5,-,CATQTESNQPQHF,TGTGCCACCCAGACTGAGAGCAATCAGCCCCAGCATTTT
TRBD1,TRBV5-1,TRBJ1-6,-,CASSLAGTGGISPLHF,TGCGCCAGCAGCTTGGCAGGTACAGGGGGTATTTCACCCCTCCACTTT
-,TRBV14,TRBJ1-6,-,CASSQEIGSPLHF,TGTGCCAGCAGCCAAGAGATCGGTTCACCCCTCCACTTT
-,TRBV29-1,TRBJ1-2,-,CSVAADRNYGYTF,TGCAGCGTTGCCGCGGACAGAAACTATGGCTACACCTTC
TRBD1,TRBV27,TRBJ1-1,-,CASRRQGEGTEAFF,TGTGCCAGCAGAAGACAGGGGGAAGGGACTGAAGCTTTCTTT
-,TRBV5-1,TRBJ1-1,-,CASSFQSNTEAFF,TGCGCCAGCAGCTTTCAGTCAAACACTGAAGCTTTCTTT
-,TRBV7-9,TRBJ1-1,-,CASSLDRGTEAFF,TGTGCCAGCAGCTTAGATAGGGGCACTGAAGCTTTCTTT
-,TRBV5-4,TRBJ1-4,-,CASSFAGSEKLFF,TGTGCCAGCAGCTTTGCCGGTTCTGAAAAACTGTTTTTT
TRBD1,TRBV5-4,TRBJ1-2,-,CASSKGQGNDYGYTF,TGTGCCAGCAGCAAAGGACAGGGAAATGACTATGGCTACACCTTC